One sample yielded the 29 T cell receptor beta chains listed below, sequenced in a study of T cells in women clearing cervical HPV infection. Sequencing was performed with immunoSEQ multiplex PCR; in TCRdb, only in-frame clones are kept and a portion is missing. This listing includes over 30,000 clones. What was sequenced was blood buffy coat. These receptors were obtained from a woman between 18 and 70 years old with a cervical HPV16 infection that either progressed to CIN3+ or cleared (not recorded which).

In the case of this clone: The DNA ends 3 residues before the CDR3 does, and the rest of the CDR3 is filled in from the germline J gene. This rearrangement joins TRBV2 to TRBJ1-5, with a possible D match to TRBD1 (6 bases). The ends were cut back, 5 bases at V and 7 bases at J, with 12 bases in the middle. The CDR3 has 13 residues. Per germline, CDR1 SNHLY and CDR2 FYNNEI. CDR3 amino acids: CASSMTGGQPQHF. CDR3 DNA, as far as it was read: TGTGCCAGCAGTATGACAGGCGGCCAGCCC.

As concerns this clone: The read ends 3 residues shy of where the CDR3 ends; the end is completed using the germline J gene. This chain uses TRBV18 with TRBJ2-3; tentatively, D is TRBD2 (6 bases). The CDR3 loop spans 15 amino acids. Germline assignment: CDR1 KGHSH and CDR2 LQKENI. The sequenced CDR3 bases are TGTGCCAGCTCACCAAGATCGGGGGTCCAAGAGGCG. This translates into CASSPRSGVQEA. The complete CDR3 protein is CASSPRSGVQEAQYF.

As regards this clone: The CDR3 is cut off 3 residues early in the read; its end comes from the germline J gene. The chain is built from TRBV5-1 and TRBJ1-1; tentatively, D is TRBD1 (6 bases). The CDR3 loop spans 15 amino acids. V lost 0 bases and J 1 base, leaving 10 bases between the germline ends. Germline CDR1 reads SGHRS; CDR2 reads YFSETQ. CDR3 region: CASSLGPGANTEAFF. The DNA read from the CDR3 is TGCGCCAGCAGCTTGGGTCCAGGGGCGAACACTGAA.

Comment on this clone: The read stops 3 residues short of the end of the CDR3; the missing end is completed from the germline J gene. V usage is TRBV10-1 and J usage is TRBJ2-7, with a weak D call TRBD1 (6 bases). Germline V CDR1 and CDR2: WNHNN, SYGVQD (reference sequence). The CDR3 sequence is 15 residues long. V was pared by 6 bases and J by 0 bases, with 15 bases between. The CDR3 sequence: CASSLLRDNSYEQYF. The covered CDR3 bases are TGCGCCAGCAGCCTCCTGAGGGACAACTCCTACGAG.

Regarding this clone: The read gets to within 3 residues of the CDR3 end, and the germline J gene fills in the rest. This chain uses TRBV6-1 with TRBJ2-3, with 9 bases aligning to TRBD1. The length of the CDR3 is 14 residues. The germline CDR1 and CDR2 sequences are MNHNS and SASEGT. Incomplete CDR3 DNA: TGTGCCAGCAGTGATACAGGGGGCAATCAGCCG. Translation: CASSDTGGNQP. The CDR3 in its entirety is CASSDTGGNQPQYF.

About this clone itself: From the germline J gene comes the end of the CDR3, since the read stops 3 residues before it. This sequence joins TRBV19 and TRBJ2-1, with 12 bases that match TRBD2. J lost 4 bases, V lost 4 bases, and 5 bases had no gene match. Looked up from germline, CDR1 is LNHDA and CDR2 is SQIVND (reference sequence). CDR3 length: 16 residues. Incomplete CDR3 DNA: TGTGCCAGTAGTACCGCCACTAGCGGGGGGTACAATGAG. Translation gives CASSTATSGGYNE. The whole CDR3 is CASSTATSGGYNEQFF.

Regarding this clone: The CDR3 goes on 3 residues after the read ends, and that part is filled in from the germline J gene. V and J are TRBV20-1 and TRBJ2-7, with 7 bases fitting TRBD2. The V gene end was trimmed by 6 bases and the J gene end by 3 bases; junction bases not matched to a gene: 11. Germline-derived CDR1 and CDR2 are DFQATT and SNEGSKA (reference sequence). This CDR3 region has 14 residues. The CDR3 sequence: CSAIDRTRDYEQYF. Partial CDR3 DNA: TGCAGTGCCATAGATCGGACTAGAGACTACGAG.

Concerning this clone itself: The read ends 3 residues early relative to the CDR3; the germline J gene fills the gap. The V and J genes are TRBV10-3 and TRBJ2-3; 12 bases match TRBD2. With V trimmed by 10 bases and J by 2 bases, 4 bases remained unmatched. CDR1 and CDR2 (germline): ENHRY, SYGVKD. The CDR3 is 14 residues long. CDR3 DNA (partial): TGTGCCACAAGACTAGCGGGGGACACAGATACG. It codes for CATRLAGDTDT. The whole CDR3 region reads CATRLAGDTDTQYF.

As concerns this clone: Read coverage stops 3 residues before the CDR3 terminus; the germline J gene supplies the remainder. The rearrangement uses TRBV19 and TRBJ2-3, with 12 bases identical to TRBD1. The CDR3 runs to 18 residues. Germline CDR1 and CDR2: LNHDA and SQIVND (reference sequence). The CDR3 reads CASSMLGQGAAVQETQYF. The covered CDR3 bases are TGTGCCAGTAGTATGTTGGGACAGGGGGCCGCCGTCCAAGAGACG.

A note on this clone: With the read ending 3 residues before the CDR3 end, the germline J gene is used to fill in that end. V gene TRBV30 combines with J gene TRBJ1-4; 9 nucleotides agree with TRBD1. This CDR3 spans 12 amino acids. The V gene's germline CDR1 is GTSNPN and CDR2 SVGIG (reference sequence). The CDR3 region is CAWRGQGRPLFF. The CDR3 bases that were read are TGTGCCTGGAGGGGACAGGGAAGACCA.

In regard to this clone: Coverage ceases 3 residues before the CDR3 finishes, and the germline J gene fills in the end. V and J are TRBV7-9 and TRBJ2-7; TRBD2 is a possible D gene (6 bases). Germline CDR1 SEHNR, CDR2 FQNEAQ (reference sequence). The CDR3 covers 13 residues. Trimming stripped 5 bases from V and 3 bases from J, with 11 bases between. The sequenced CDR3 bases are TGTGCCAGCAGCGCCTCGCGGGACTACGAG. It encodes CASSASRDYE. The complete CDR3 reads CASSASRDYEQYF. The entire variable domain, with the rest obtained from reference TRBV7-9 and TRBJ2-7, is as follows: DTGVSQNPRHKITKRGQNVTFRCDPISEHNRLYWYRQTLGQGPEFLTYFQNEAQLEKSRLLSDRFSAERPKGSFSTLEIQRTEQGDSAMYLCASSASRDYEQYFGPGTRLTVT.

Notes on this clone: The observed sequence ends 3 residues before the CDR3 terminus, with the missing tail filled in from the germline J gene. The rearrangement links TRBV5-1 to TRBJ2-2, with 7 bases aligning to TRBD1. J gave up 6 bases and V 6 bases, and 11 bases lay outside the gene matches. The CDR3 covers 15 residues. Germline V gene sequence: CDR1 SGHRS, CDR2 YFSETQ. The CDR3 spells CASTLTGSEPGELFF. The part of the CDR3 DNA that was read is TGCGCCAGCACCCTGACAGGGTCAGAACCCGGGGAG.

On this clone: The CDR3 goes on 3 residues after the read ends, and that part is filled in from the germline J gene. The gene calls are TRBV19 and TRBJ1-2; possible D gene TRBD1, 6 bases. The ends were cut back, 3 bases at V and 2 bases at J, with 16 bases in the middle. This CDR3 has 16 amino acids. The V gene's germline CDR1 is LNHDA and CDR2 SQIVND (reference sequence). The covered CDR3 bases are TGTGCCAGTAGTATGAATGGCCTGGGACAAAACTATGGC. This gives the protein CASSMNGLGQNYG. The CDR3, in full, reads CASSMNGLGQNYGYTF.

On this clone itself: The read falls 3 residues short of the CDR3 end, and the missing part is taken from the germline J gene. The V gene is TRBV30, the J gene TRBJ1-5, with 9 bases matching TRBD1. CDR1 and CDR2 from the germline V gene are GTSNPN and SVGIG (reference sequence). The CDR3 covers 15 residues. After removal of 4 bases from V and 3 bases from J, the junction contained 7 bases not matched to a gene. Partial CDR3 DNA: TGTGCCTGGAACCCTGGGACAGGGCACAATCAGCCC. Translation gives CAWNPGTGHNQP. The whole CDR3 reads CAWNPGTGHNQPQHF.

As for this clone: The sequenced fragment ends 3 residues before the CDR3 boundary, so the rest is inferred from the germline J gene. The J gene is TRBJ1-3, the V gene TRBV12-3 or TRBV12-4; D gene uncertain. The V end lost 5 bases, the J end lost 0 bases, and 8 bases lay between the germline ends. This CDR3 has 14 residues. CDR3 in amino acids: CASSITVSGNTIYF. Incomplete CDR3 DNA: TGTGCCAGCAGTATCACAGTCTCTGGAAACACC.

As concerns this clone: Read sequence stops 3 residues before the CDR3 end, and the germline J gene provides the missing end. J is TRBJ2-4 and V is TRBV6-4, with 9 bases fitting TRBD2. This CDR3 has 14 amino acids. Germline lookup yields CDR1 MRHNA and CDR2 SNTAGT. CDR3: CASSDSLASGTQYF. The covered CDR3 bases are TGTGCCAGCAGTGACTCGCTTGCTAGCGGGACT.

CDR3 DNA (partial): TGCAGCGTTGAGGCAGGGGATCGCTACGAG. Protein: CSVEAGDRYE. The CDR3 as a whole reads CSVEAGDRYEQYF. The V and J genes are TRBV29-1 and TRBJ2-7; TRBD1 is a possible D gene (6 bases). The read gets to within 3 residues of the CDR3 end, and the germline J gene fills in the rest. CDR1 is SQVTM, CDR2 ANQGSEA, per germline. The CDR3 length is 13 residues. V lost 3 bases and J 3 bases, leaving 12 bases between the germline ends.

About this clone: The CDR3 extends 3 residues past the end of the read, so its final part is completed from the germline J gene. The chain recombines TRBV7-9 with TRBJ1-6, with D maybe TRBD1 (6 bases). The CDR3 has 15 amino acids. The V gene lost 4 bases and the J gene lost 6 bases, with 13 bases spanning the gap. Germline V CDR1 and CDR2: SEHNR, FQNEAQ (reference sequence). This chain's CDR3 is CASSSLDSSNSPLHF. The sequenced part of the CDR3 DNA is TGTGCCAGCAGCTCGCTGGACAGTTCTAATTCACCC. The whole variable domain, remainder taken from reference TRBV7-9 and TRBJ1-6, is DTGVSQNPRHKITKRGQNVTFRCDPISEHNRLYWYRQTLGQGPEFLTYFQNEAQLEKSRLLSDRFSAERPKGSFSTLEIQRTEQGDSAMYLCASSSLDSSNSPLHFGNGTRLTVT.

Concerning this clone: The read terminates 3 residues ahead of where the CDR3 ends, so the germline J gene completes it. This chain links TRBV7-9 with TRBJ2-1; TRBD2 agrees at 9 bases. The CDR3 is 14 residues long. Germline V gene sequence: CDR1 SEHNR, CDR2 FQNEAQ (reference sequence). V trimming: 4 bases; J trimming: 4 bases; junction bases outside the gene matches: 2. Partial CDR3 DNA: TGTGCCAGCAGCTCTAGCGGGGCTTACAATGAG. It yields the protein CASSSSGAYNE. The complete CDR3 sequence is CASSSSGAYNEQFF.

CDR3 protein: CASSSDTGPEAFF. The DNA read from the CDR3 is TGTGCCAGCAGCTCGGATACAGGCCCTGAA. The chain uses TRBV7-8 and TRBJ1-1; D is possibly TRBD1 (5 bases). The CDR3 end falls 3 residues outside the read, so it is completed with the germline J gene. V shed 4 bases and J shed 6 bases, with 12 bases lying between them. Germline V gene data show CDR1 as SGHVS and CDR2 as FQNEAQ. This CDR3 contains 13 residues.

On this clone itself: The CDR3 extends 3 residues past the end of the read, so its final part is completed from the germline J gene. Other DNA sequences of this sample code for an identical CDR3. The J gene is TRBJ1-3, the V gene TRBV2; tentatively, D is TRBD1 (6 bases). Germline lookup yields CDR1 SNHLY and CDR2 FYNNEI. V shed 0 bases and J shed 6 bases, with 15 bases lying between them. The CDR3 spans 16 residues. The CDR3 bases that were read are TGTGCCAGCAGTGAAGCGCCGGGGGGCAGTATAAACACC. This codes for CASSEAPGGSINT. The whole CDR3 sequence is CASSEAPGGSINTIYF.

CDR3 sequence reads: CASSPRKGQPQHF. The covered CDR3 bases are TGTGCCAGCAGCCCTCGCAAAGGTCAGCCC. J is TRBJ1-5 and V is TRBV7-6; no firm D call. The read ends 3 residues before the CDR3 terminus; that terminus is restored from the germline J gene. Germline values: CDR1 SGHVS, CDR2 FNYEAQ. Deletions cut 5 bases from V and 6 bases from J, with 11 bases between. This CDR3 is built from 13 residues.

On this clone itself: Read sequence stops 3 residues before the CDR3 end, and the germline J gene provides the missing end. The chain has TRBV19 and TRBJ2-6; 8 bases map to TRBD1. Germline-derived CDR1 and CDR2 are LNHDA and SQIVND (reference sequence). This CDR3 contains 16 residues. Trimming at V came to 6 bases and at J to 4 bases, leaving 8 bases not matched to a gene. CDR3 DNA, as far as it was read: TGTGCCAGTAGCCCCCGGACAGGGATCGGGGCCAACGTC. Translating gives CASSPRTGIGANV. The full-length CDR3 reads as CASSPRTGIGANVLTF.

Notes on this clone: From the germline J gene comes the end of the CDR3, since the read stops 3 residues before it. The V gene is TRBV28, the J gene TRBJ1-4; D gene uncertain. CDR1 MDHEN and CDR2 SYDVKM come from the germline V gene. Trimming cost V 2 bases and J 8 bases, with 9 bases left between them. CDR3 length: 13 residues. The CDR3 sequence: CASSLPLFEKLFF. Incomplete CDR3 DNA: TGTGCCAGCAGTTTACCCCTCTTCGAAAAA.

For this clone: Read coverage stops 3 residues before the CDR3 terminus; the germline J gene supplies the remainder. The chain couples TRBV7-7 to TRBJ2-1; D may be TRBD1 (6 bases). The germline gives CDR1 SSHAT, CDR2 FNYEAQ (reference sequence). This CDR3 has 12 amino acids. Trimming pared 11 bases from V and 8 bases from J, leaving 16 bases between. CDR3 DNA (partial): TGTGCCGGAATCTACAGGGCCGATGAG. This codes for CAGIYRADE. The entire CDR3 sequence reads CAGIYRADEQFF.

Note on this clone: The read gets to within 3 residues of the CDR3 end, and the germline J gene fills in the rest. The chain uses TRBV20-1 and TRBJ1-1; tentatively, D is TRBD1 (6 bases). Germline CDR1 reads DFQATT; CDR2 reads SNEGSKA (reference sequence). The CDR3 runs 15 residues. CDR3 DNA (partial): TGCAGTGCTAGAGACCCTTGGGCAGGGGAACTACGA. Translating it yields CSARDPWAGELR. The complete CDR3 reads CSARDPWAGELRAFF.

Worth noting for this clone: The read comes to an end 3 residues before the CDR3 does, leaving the germline J gene to fill in the end. V gene TRBV12-3 or TRBV12-4 combines with J gene TRBJ2-7, with TRBD1 matching 11 bases. V lost 5 bases, J lost 0 bases, and 3 bases stayed unmatched. The CDR3 extends over 15 amino acids. The part of the CDR3 DNA that was read is TGTGCCAGCAGTCCGGGACAGGGGGTCTCCTACGAG. This codes for CASSPGQGVSYE. The CDR3 reads in full as CASSPGQGVSYEQYF.

With regard to this clone: From the germline J gene comes the end of the CDR3, since the read stops 3 residues before it. V and J are TRBV20-1 and TRBJ2-5; tentatively, D is TRBD1 or TRBD2 (5 bases each). V was shortened by 6 bases and J by 2 bases, with 13 bases between the two germline ends. This CDR3 contains 13 residues. Looked up from germline, CDR1 is DFQATT and CDR2 is SNEGSKA (reference sequence). The DNA read from the CDR3 is TGCAGTGCGGCAGGGAGCGATCAAGAGACC. This sequence encodes CSAAGSDQET. The complete CDR3 reads CSAAGSDQETQYF.

As for this clone: The read finishes 3 residues shy of the CDR3 end, and the germline J gene is used to complete it. This sequence joins TRBV7-3 and TRBJ1-1; D perhaps matches TRBD1 (5 bases). This CDR3 region has 14 residues. Per germline, CDR1 SGHTA and CDR2 FQGTGA. Trimming took off 4 bases at V and 5 bases at J, with 14 bases between the two ends. Partial CDR3 DNA: TGTGCCAGCAGCTCCTTAGGGGTCGGGACTGAA. The encoded protein is CASSSLGVGTE. The whole CDR3 region reads CASSSLGVGTEAFF. The full variable domain, completed using reference TRBV7-3 and TRBJ1-1, is GAGVSQTPSNKVTEKGKYVELRCDPISGHTALYWYRQSLGQGPEFLIYFQGTGAADDSGLPNDRFFAVRPEGSVSTLKIQRTERGDSAVYLCASSSLGVGTEAFFGQGTRLTVV.